This passage covers 21 T cell receptor beta chains from one sample sequenced in a study of patients and donors after allogeneic stem cell transplantation. From the RT-PCR reads, TCRdb called clonotypes with MiXCR, one entry per CDR3 protein. The data contain approximately 60,000 distinct CDR3 sequences, 13% of them singletons. Sequencing was carried out using blood, either unsorted or a sorted T cell fraction (not recorded which). The receptors were sampled from a human donor who was either an allogeneic HSCT recipient or a stem cell or donor lymphocyte infusion donor (not recorded which). It is not recorded whose cells these are; they may come from a transplant donor.

V is TRBV7-6 and J is TRBJ1-1, with D unclear. Germline V gene data show CDR1 as SGHVS and CDR2 as FNYEAQ. CDR3 length: 15 amino acids. V lost 5 bases, J lost 2 bases, and 15 bases lay in between. The CDR3: CASSPSREGNTEAFF. The CDR3 region has the DNA TGTGCCAGCAGCCCATCCCGGGAGGGCAACACTGAAGCTTTCTTT.

This clonotype showed up many times. The chain joins TRBV10-3 to TRBJ1-5; 7 bases fit TRBD1. V gave up 4 bases and J gave up 4 bases; unmatched junction bases: 13. The CDR3 has 17 amino acids. Germline lookup yields CDR1 ENHRY and CDR2 SYGVKD. Written as DNA, the CDR3 is TGTGCCATCAGTGTCTCCGACAGGGAAGGGAAAAATCAGCCCCAGCATTTT. Its protein product is CAISVSDREGKNQPQHF.

This clonotype was detected many times. The chain joins TRBV6-5 to TRBJ2-3, with 16 nucleotides matching TRBD2. V lost 6 bases to trimming and J lost 9 bases; unmatched junction nucleotides: 12. Germline-derived CDR1 and CDR2 are MNHEY and SVGAGI. This CDR3 region has 17 residues. CDR3 protein: CASRLPGLAGGGGTQYF. CDR3 sequence (DNA): TGTGCCAGCAGGCTCCCGGGACTAGCGGGAGGGGGAGGGACGCAGTATTTT.

This clonotype has ten or more counts. This sequence joins TRBV6-5 and TRBJ1-2; 7 positions match TRBD1. The CDR3 has 15 residues. The germline CDR1 and CDR2 sequences are MNHEY and SVGAGI. The J segment lost 4 bases and the V segment lost 0 bases, leaving 5 bases of the junction unmatched. CDR3 sequence (DNA): TGTGCCAGCAGTTACTCTGCAGGGGGGGTCTATGGCTACACCTTC. Translation: CASSYSAGGVYGYTF.

This clonotype was detected only a few times. The gene calls are TRBV24-1 and TRBJ2-1; 10 nucleotides align to TRBD2. CDR3 length: 15 residues. The V segment lost 6 bases and the J segment 3 bases; nucleotides outside the gene matches: 4. CDR1 and CDR2 (germline): KGHDR, SFDVKD. CDR3 region: CATSPRTSGYNEQFF. The CDR3 DNA reads TGTGCCACCAGTCCACGGACTAGCGGCTACAATGAGCAGTTCTTC.

This clonotype occurred many times. The V gene is TRBV5-1, the J gene TRBJ1-5; D is perhaps TRBD1 (5 bases). The length of the CDR3 is 14 residues. V was pared by 0 bases and J by 1 base, with 5 bases between. The germline CDR1 and CDR2 sequences are SGHRS and YFSETQ. The CDR3 DNA sequence: TGCGCCAGCAGCTTGGGACAGAGCAATCAGCCCCAGCATTTT. It codes for CASSLGQSNQPQHF.

The rearrangement uses TRBV6-1 and TRBJ1-2; 10 bases are a match to TRBD1. The germline V gene has CDR1 MNHNS and CDR2 SASEGT. Unmatched junction bases numbered 18, after V lost 7 bases and J lost 7 bases. This CDR3 has 17 residues. CDR3 sequence reads: CASTLSRDRGEFSGYTF. In DNA, the CDR3 is TGTGCCAGCACCCTGTCCCGGGACAGGGGAGAGTTTTCTGGCTACACCTTC.

This clonotype has only a few counts. V is TRBV7-3 and J is TRBJ2-1, with TRBD2 identical over 9 bases. Germline CDR1 SGHTA, CDR2 FQGTGA. Unmatched junction bases numbered 14, after V lost 3 bases and J lost 2 bases. CDR3 length: 19 residues. The CDR3 spells CASSLVAGGPQNTYNEQFF. The DNA of the CDR3 is TGTGCCAGCAGCTTGGTGGCGGGAGGGCCCCAAAATACCTACAATGAGCAGTTCTTC.

This chain joins TRBV6-5 and TRBJ2-1; either TRBD1 or TRBD2 may supply D (5 bases each). The germline V and J ends were trimmed by 4 bases and 2 bases, with 12 bases remaining between them. The CDR3 has 15 amino acids. From germline, CDR1 is MNHEY and CDR2 SVGAGI. The DNA for the CDR3 is TGTGCCAGCAGTTCCTTCCGGGACCCCTACAATGAGCAGTTCTTC. This codes for CASSSFRDPYNEQFF.

The gene calls are TRBV7-9 and TRBJ2-1; 7 bases fit TRBD1. Germline lookup yields CDR1 SEHNR and CDR2 FQNEAQ (reference sequence). CDR3 length: 15 amino acids. V was pared by 5 bases and J by 6 bases, with 10 bases of the junction left unmatched. DNA of the CDR3: TGTGCCAGCAGCCCGACCGGGACAGCCCCCAATGAGCAGTTCTTC. Translating gives CASSPTGTAPNEQFF.

This clonotype was seen at least ten times. The chain links TRBV2 to TRBJ1-1; the D gene is possibly TRBD1 (5 bases). Per germline, CDR1 SNHLY and CDR2 FYNNEI. V lost 3 bases and J lost 0, with 8 bases in between. The CDR3 sequence is 14 residues long. The CDR3 nucleotides read TGTGCCAGCAGTGATCAGGGAATGAACACTGAAGCTTTCTTT. Its protein product is CASSDQGMNTEAFF.

The rearrangement links TRBV16 to TRBJ2-7; 11 bases fit TRBD1. The germline V gene has CDR1 KGHSY and CDR2 FQNENV. Unmatched junction bases numbered 3, after V lost 4 bases and J lost 7 bases. CDR3 length: 13 amino acids. The chain's CDR3 is CASSPGTGGEQYF. As DNA, the CDR3 is TGTGCCAGCAGCCCCGGGACAGGGGGTGAGCAGTACTTC.

This clonotype was detected only a few times. The V call is TRBV6-5, the J call TRBJ2-2; D unresolved. Germline-derived CDR1 and CDR2 are MNHEY and SVGAGI. Trimming removed 7 bases at V and 0 bases at J, with 9 bases between. This CDR3 spans 14 amino acids. As DNA, the CDR3 is TGTGCCAGCACCGAGACTCCGAACACCGGGGAGCTGTTTTTT. Amino acid sequence: CASTETPNTGELFF.

This clonotype was detected only a few times. J is TRBJ2-1 and V is TRBV27; D may be TRBD1 (6 bases). There are 17 residues in the CDR3. With 2 bases removed from V and 0 bases from J, the gap between germline ends came to 14 bases. The germline V gene has CDR1 MNHEY and CDR2 SMNVEV (reference sequence). CDR3 residues: CASSLGIRTASYNEQFF. Here the CDR3 DNA reads TGTGCCAGCAGTTTAGGTATACGGACAGCCTCCTACAATGAGCAGTTCTTC.

The sample holds a few counts of this clonotype. V is TRBV2 and J is TRBJ2-7; 8 nucleotides line up with TRBD1. Losses at the gene ends were 7 bases for V and 1 base for J; bases not matched to a gene: 15. This CDR3 region has 17 residues. Germline-derived CDR1 and CDR2 are SNHLY and FYNNEI. The CDR3 sequence: CASIPLPGQVGSYEQYF. CDR3 DNA: TGTGCCAGCATTCCCCTCCCGGGACAGGTAGGGTCCTACGAGCAGTACTTC.

CDR3 DNA sequence: TGTGCCAGCAGCCTGGGCGGGACTATAGCCACCGGGGAGCTGTTTTTT. It codes for CASSLGGTIATGELFF. The chain combines TRBV3-1 with TRBJ2-2; 7 bases are shared with TRBD2. The CDR3 sequence is 16 residues long. Trimming at V came to 4 bases and at J to 4 bases, leaving 9 bases not matched to a gene. CDR1 LGHDT and CDR2 YNNKEL come from the germline V gene (reference sequence).

The chain uses TRBV18 and TRBJ2-2; weak D call: TRBD1 (5 bases). The CDR3 loop spans 17 amino acids. V dropped 0 bases and J dropped 4 bases, with 15 bases sitting between them. Germline CDR1 is KGHSH and CDR2 is LQKENI. In DNA form, the CDR3 reads TGTGCCAGCTCACCACCGGTGGGGCAGGCAAGCACCGGGGAGCTGTTTTTT. Translated, it gives CASSPPVGQASTGELFF.

V and J are TRBV7-8 and TRBJ2-7; D remains unclear. The CDR3 consists of 14 residues. Per the germline V gene, CDR1 is SGHVS and CDR2 is FQNEAQ. Trimming removed 1 base at V and 4 bases at J, with 11 bases between. The CDR3 DNA reads as TGTGCCAGCAGCTTAGGCAACGGCCCGTACGAGCAGTACTTC. It yields the protein CASSLGNGPYEQYF. Supplemented by reference TRBV7-8 and TRBJ2-7, the full variable domain reads GAGVSQSPRYKVAKRGQDVALRCDPISGHVSLFWYQQALGQGPEFLTYFQNEAQLDKSGLPSDRFFAERPEGSVSTLKIQRTQQEDSAVYLCASSLGNGPYEQYFGPGTRLTVT.

This clonotype was seen a few times. The chain joins TRBV12-3 or TRBV12-4 to TRBJ2-3; possible D gene TRBD2, 6 bases. V was pared by 6 bases and J by 2 bases, with 15 bases between. The CDR3 extends over 15 amino acids. In DNA, the CDR3 is TGTGCCAGCAGGACTGTGGACTACTTCACAGATACGCAGTATTTT. This gives the protein CASRTVDYFTDTQYF.

At least ten counts were recorded for this clonotype. The chain employs TRBV5-1 and TRBJ2-1; possibly TRBD1 or TRBD2 for D (5 bases each). With 0 bases removed from V and 2 bases from J, the gap between germline ends came to 12 bases. Germline loops: CDR1 SGHRS, CDR2 YFSETQ. The CDR3 contains 16 residues. The CDR3 here is CASSLDRDLTYNEQFF. CDR3 nucleotide sequence: TGCGCCAGCAGCTTGGACCGGGACCTTACCTACAATGAGCAGTTCTTC.

This clonotype was seen only a few times. The CDR3 DNA reads TGTGCCAGCAGCTTGAATGGGGGTTTCACAGTACCCTACGAGCAGTACTTC. Encoded protein: CASSLNGGFTVPYEQYF. The chain links TRBV5-6 to TRBJ2-7, with D perhaps being TRBD1 or TRBD2 (5 bases each). The V gene's germline CDR1 is SGHDT and CDR2 YYEEEE. The CDR3 contains 17 residues. Trimming took off 1 base at V and 2 bases at J, with 19 bases between the two ends.